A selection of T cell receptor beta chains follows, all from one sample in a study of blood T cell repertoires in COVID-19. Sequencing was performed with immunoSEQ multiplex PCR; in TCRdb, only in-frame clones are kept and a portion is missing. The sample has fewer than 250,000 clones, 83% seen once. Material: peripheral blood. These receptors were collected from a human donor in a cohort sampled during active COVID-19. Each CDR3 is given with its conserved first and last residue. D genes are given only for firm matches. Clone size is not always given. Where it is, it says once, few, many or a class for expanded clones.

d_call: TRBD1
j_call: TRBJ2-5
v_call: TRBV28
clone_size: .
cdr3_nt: TGTGCCAGCAGTAACCCCGGGACAGTTCAAGAGACCCAGTACTTC
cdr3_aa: CASSNPGTVQETQYF

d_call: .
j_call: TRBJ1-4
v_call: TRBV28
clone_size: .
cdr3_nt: TGTGCCAGCAGTTTGGACCGGGGGTGGCGGGTCCGTGGGGAAAAACTGTTTTTT
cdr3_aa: CASSLDRGWRVRGEKLFF

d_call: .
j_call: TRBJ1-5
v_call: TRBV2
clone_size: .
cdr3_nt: TGTGCCAGCAGTGATAGCCTACCCATCGGGTCCCAGCATTTT
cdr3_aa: CASSDSLPIGSQHF

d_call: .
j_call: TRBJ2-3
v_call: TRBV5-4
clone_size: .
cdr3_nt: TGTGCCACCCAGACAAACCCCATCACAGATACGCAGTATTTT
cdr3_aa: CATQTNPITDTQYF

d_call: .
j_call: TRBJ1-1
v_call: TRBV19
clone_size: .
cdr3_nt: TGTGCCAGTAATAAGATGAGCATGAACACTGAAGCTTTCTTT
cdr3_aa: CASNKMSMNTEAFF

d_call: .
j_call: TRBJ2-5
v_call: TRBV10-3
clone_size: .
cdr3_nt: TGTGCCTCCCTAGTTGGACTAGGGGGGACTGAGACCCAGTACTTC
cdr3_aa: CASLVGLGGTETQYF

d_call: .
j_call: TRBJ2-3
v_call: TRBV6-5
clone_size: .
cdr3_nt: TGTGCCAGCAGTTACTCTGGAGGGAAAGATACGCAGTATTTT
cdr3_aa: CASSYSGGKDTQYF

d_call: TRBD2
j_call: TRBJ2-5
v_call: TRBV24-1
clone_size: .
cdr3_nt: TGTGCCACCAGTGATCGACTAGCGCCAGGGGAGACCCAGTACTTC
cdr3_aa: CATSDRLAPGETQYF

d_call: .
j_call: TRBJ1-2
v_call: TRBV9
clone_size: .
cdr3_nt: TGTGCCAGCAGCGCTTCGACAGCGAAAAACTATGGCTACACCTTC
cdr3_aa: CASSASTAKNYGYTF

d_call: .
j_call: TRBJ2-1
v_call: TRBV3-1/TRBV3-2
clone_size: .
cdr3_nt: TGTGCCAGCAGCCAAGAGCGGGGAGTCTACAATGAGCAGTTCTTC
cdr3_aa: CASSQERGVYNEQFF

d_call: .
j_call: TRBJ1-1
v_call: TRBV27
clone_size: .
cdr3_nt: TGTGCCAGCAGTTTTGGGGGGAGCACTGAAGCTTTCTTT
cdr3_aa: CASSFGGSTEAFF

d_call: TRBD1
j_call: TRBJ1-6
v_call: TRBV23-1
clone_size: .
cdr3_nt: TGCGCCAGCAGTCAGGGGGACAGGGTCCGGGGCTATAATTCACCCCTCCACTTT
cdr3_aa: CASSQGDRVRGYNSPLHF

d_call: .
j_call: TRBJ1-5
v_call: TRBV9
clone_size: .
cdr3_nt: TGTGCCAGCAGCTCGGCGGAGGGATTAGGGCAGCCCCAGCATTTT
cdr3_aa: CASSSAEGLGQPQHF

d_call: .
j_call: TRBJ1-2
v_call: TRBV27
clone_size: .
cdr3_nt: TGTGCCAGCAGTCGTGACAGGAACTATGGCTACACCTTC
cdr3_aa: CASSRDRNYGYTF

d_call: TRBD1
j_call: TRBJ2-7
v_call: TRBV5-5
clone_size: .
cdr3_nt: TGTGCCAGCAGCTTGGCTCCGGGACAGGGGGCTGGTCCAACTTACGAGCAGTACTTC
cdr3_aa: CASSLAPGQGAGPTYEQYF

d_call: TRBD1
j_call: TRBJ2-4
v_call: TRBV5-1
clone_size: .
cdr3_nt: TGCGCCAGCAGGTTAGAGGGACAGGGAGGCAAAAACATTCAGTACTTC
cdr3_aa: CASRLEGQGGKNIQYF

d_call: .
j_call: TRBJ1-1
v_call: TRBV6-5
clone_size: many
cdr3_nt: TGTGCCAGCAGGTCCATGAACACTGAAGCTTTCTTT
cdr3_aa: CASRSMNTEAFF

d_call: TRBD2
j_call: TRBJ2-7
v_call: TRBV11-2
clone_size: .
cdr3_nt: TGTGCCAGCAGCCCGAGCACGACTAGCGGGAGAATCGCCGAGCAGTACTTC
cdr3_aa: CASSPSTTSGRIAEQYF

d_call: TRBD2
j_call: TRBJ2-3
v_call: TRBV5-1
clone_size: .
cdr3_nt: TGCGCCAGCAGCTGGGGACTAGCGGGCGCAGATACGCAGTATTTT
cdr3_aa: CASSWGLAGADTQYF

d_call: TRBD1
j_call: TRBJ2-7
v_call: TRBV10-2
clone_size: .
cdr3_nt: TGCGCCAGCAGGATACGACAGGGTGTCTACGAGCAGTACTTC
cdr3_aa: CASRIRQGVYEQYF

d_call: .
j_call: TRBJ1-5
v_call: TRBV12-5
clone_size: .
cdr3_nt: TGTGCTAGTGGCCTTCCGGGACACCAAATGTGTAGCAATCAGCCCCAGCATTTT
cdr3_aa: CASGLPGHQMCSNQPQHF

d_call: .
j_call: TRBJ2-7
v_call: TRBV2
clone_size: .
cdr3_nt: TGTGCCAGCAGTGATCATCAGGCCTACGAGCAGTACTTC
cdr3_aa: CASSDHQAYEQYF

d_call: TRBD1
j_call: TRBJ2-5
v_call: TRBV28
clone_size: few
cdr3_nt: TGTGCCAGCAGCCAATCCGGGACAGGGGGAGAGACCCAGTACTTC
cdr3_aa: CASSQSGTGGETQYF

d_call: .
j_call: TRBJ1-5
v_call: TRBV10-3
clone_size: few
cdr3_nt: TGTGCCATCAGGGAACAGGGTAGTAGTCAGCCCCAGCATTTT
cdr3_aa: CAIREQGSSQPQHF

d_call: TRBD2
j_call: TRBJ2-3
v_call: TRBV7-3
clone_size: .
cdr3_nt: TGTGCCAGCAGCTTTGGCGGGGGGACCACAGATACGCAGTATTTT
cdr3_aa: CASSFGGGTTDTQYF

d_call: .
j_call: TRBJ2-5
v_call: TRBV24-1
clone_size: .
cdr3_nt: TGTGCCACCAGCTCTATAGTTACAGGGTCCATGAGAGAGACCCAGTACTTC
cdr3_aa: CATSSIVTGSMRETQYF

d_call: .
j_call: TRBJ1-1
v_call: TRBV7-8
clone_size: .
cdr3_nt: TGTGCCAGCAGCTTAGCGTCCGGAGGGACTGAAGCTTTCTTT
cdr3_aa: CASSLASGGTEAFF

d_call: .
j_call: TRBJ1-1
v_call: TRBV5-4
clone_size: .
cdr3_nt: TGTGCCAGCAGCAGTAAATACAGGGTTGAAGCTTTCTTT
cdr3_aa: CASSSKYRVEAFF

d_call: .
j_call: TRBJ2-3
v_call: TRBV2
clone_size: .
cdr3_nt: TGTGCCAGCTTACTAGCAGAGGACCCAGATACGCAGTATTTT
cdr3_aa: CASLLAEDPDTQYF